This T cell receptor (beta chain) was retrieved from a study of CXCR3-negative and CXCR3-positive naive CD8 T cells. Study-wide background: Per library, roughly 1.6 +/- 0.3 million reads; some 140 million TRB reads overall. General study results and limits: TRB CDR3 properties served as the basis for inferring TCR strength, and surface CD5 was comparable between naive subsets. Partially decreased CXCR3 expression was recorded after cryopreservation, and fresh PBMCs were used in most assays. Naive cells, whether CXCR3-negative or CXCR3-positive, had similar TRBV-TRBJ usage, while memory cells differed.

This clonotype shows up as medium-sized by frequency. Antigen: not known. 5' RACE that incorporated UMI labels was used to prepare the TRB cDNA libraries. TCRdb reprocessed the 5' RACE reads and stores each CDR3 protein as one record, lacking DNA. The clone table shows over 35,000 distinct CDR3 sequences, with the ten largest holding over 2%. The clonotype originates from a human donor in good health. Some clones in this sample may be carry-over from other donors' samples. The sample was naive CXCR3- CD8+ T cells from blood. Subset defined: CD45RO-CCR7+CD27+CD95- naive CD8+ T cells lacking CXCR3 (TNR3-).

The CDR3: CASSFLRRGATEAFF. The chain carries TRBV7-3 and TRBJ1-1. The CDR3 length is 15 residues. CDR1 and CDR2 (germline): SGHTA, FQGTGA.